This T cell receptor beta chain emerged from a study of response to subunit inactivated influenza vaccine. This clonotype has a count of ten or more. TCRdb analysed the RT-PCR reads with MiXCR anew, one entry per CDR3 protein. The sample consists of 500,000 to 550,000 distinct CDR3 sequences, 6% to 9% of them appearing once. The CDR3 is made up of 16 amino acids. Trimming pared 2 bases from V and 0 bases from J, leaving 11 bases between. Germline CDR1 is SGHVS and CDR2 is FQNEAQ. The sequences come from PBMCs from blood, collected less than 30 months after vaccination. This chain links TRBV7-8 with TRBJ2-4; tentatively, D is TRBD1 (5 bases). This TCR came from a man between 45 and 75 years old who received an inactivated influenza vaccine. In DNA, the CDR3 is TGTGCCAGCAGCTTAAGGGGCGAACTAGCCAAAAACATTCAGTACTTC. Its protein is CASSLRGELAKNIQYF.